This is a list of T cell receptor beta chains from one sample in a study of T-cell reconstitution after alpha-beta-depleted transplantation in children. In TCRdb, the PCR reads were re-called with MiXCR into one record per CDR3 protein. The table lists 95,000 to 120,000 distinct CDR3 sequences, 5% to 7% of them singletons. The sequences come from PBMCs, mostly from graft donor cells, collected 360 days after TCRalphabeta/CD19-depleted stem cell transplant. Every receptor here comes from a male patient aged 2 to 10 who had a stem cell transplant for acute lymphoblastic leukemia, so the T cells may come from the graft donor. Both conserved end residues are part of each CDR3. Fields, in order: D gene, clone size, V gene, CDR3 length, J gene, CDR3 protein, CDR3 DNA. A D gene is named only where the DNA matches it firmly. Expanded clones are given a class, and other clones once, few, many or no size at all.

>NA|many|TRBV7-9|13|TRBJ1-6
CASRPRQDSPLHF
TGTGCCAGCAGACCCCGACAGGATTCACCCCTCCACTTT
>NA|many|TRBV10-3|14|TRBJ2-7
CAISERDISYEQYF
TGTGCCATCAGTGAGAGGGACATCTCCTACGAGCAGTACTTC
>NA|medium-sized|TRBV5-1|14|TRBJ2-7
CASSSEESSYEQYF
TGCGCCAGCAGCTCCGAGGAGAGCTCCTACGAGCAGTACTTC
>NA|many|TRBV12-3/TRBV12-4|12|TRBJ2-1
CASSTSSNEQFF
TGTGCCAGCAGTACTAGCAGCAATGAGCAGTTCTTC
>NA|few|TRBV11-1|17|TRBJ2-3
CASSLERGLASPDTQYF
TGTGCCAGCAGCTTAGAGAGAGGACTCGCTTCTCCAGATACGCAGTATTTT
>TRBD1|NA|TRBV5-6|15|TRBJ2-7
CASSLWDSSPYEQYF
TGTGCCAGCAGCTTGTGGGACAGCTCACCTTACGAGCAGTACTTC
>NA|few|TRBV15|17|TRBJ2-3
CATSTNPRDASTDTQYF
TGTGCCACCAGCACCAACCCAAGGGACGCTAGCACAGATACGCAGTATTTT
>NA|NA|TRBV12-3/TRBV12-4|14|TRBJ2-5
CASSLGGGGKTQYF
TGTGCCAGCAGTCTGGGGGGGGGCGGGAAGACCCAGTACTTC
>NA|many|TRBV28|12|TRBJ2-2
CASSLWPGELFF
TGTGCCAGCAGTTTATGGCCTGGGGAGCTGTTTTTT
>TRBD2|NA|TRBV20-1|16|TRBJ2-1
CSAREGSGRAGNEQFF
TGCAGTGCTAGGGAGGGTAGCGGGAGGGCGGGCAATGAGCAGTTCTTC
>NA|many|TRBV7-2|13|TRBJ2-7
CASSYGVAYEQYF
TGTGCCAGCAGCTACGGGGTCGCCTACGAGCAGTACTTC
>NA|NA|TRBV15|15|TRBJ1-4
CATSSGQYTNEKLFF
TGTGCCACCAGCAGCGGACAGTACACTAATGAAAAACTGTTTTTT
>NA|many|TRBV6-5|14|TRBJ1-1
CASSYSDINTEAFF
TGTGCCAGCAGTTACTCAGATATTAACACTGAAGCTTTCTTT
>TRBD1|many|TRBV28|14|TRBJ1-1
CASIFRGHRSEAFF
TGTGCCAGCATCTTCAGGGGGCATCGGTCTGAAGCTTTCTTT
>NA|many|TRBV28|13|TRBJ1-1
CASTPTPNTEAFF
TGTGCCAGCACCCCGACCCCGAACACTGAAGCTTTCTTT
>TRBD1|many|TRBV13|15|TRBJ1-3
CASSLDRASGNTIYF
TGTGCCAGCTCTCTCGACAGGGCGTCTGGAAACACCATATATTTT
>NA|NA|TRBV7-3|13|TRBJ2-5
CASSFKGGETQYF
TGTGCCAGCAGCTTCAAGGGGGGTGAGACCCAGTACTTC
>TRBD2|many|TRBV4-3|16|TRBJ2-4
CASSLGLAGTKNIQYF
TGCGCCAGCAGCCTCGGACTAGCGGGGACCAAAAACATTCAGTACTTC
>TRBD1|many|TRBV7-2|12|TRBJ2-7
CASSFRQGQQYF
TGTGCCAGCAGCTTCCGACAGGGCCAGCAGTACTTC
>NA|NA|TRBV7-9|16|TRBJ2-2
CASSLSGGANTGELFF
TGTGCCAGCAGCTTAAGTGGCGGAGCGAACACCGGGGAGCTGTTTTTT
>TRBD2|NA|TRBV9|16|TRBJ2-3
CASSEGGEGPVDTQYF
TGTGCCAGCAGCGAGGGAGGGGAGGGGCCGGTAGATACGCAGTATTTT
>TRBD2|few|TRBV6-5|15|TRBJ2-1
CASSYGAGGINEQFF
TGTGCCAGCAGTTACGGGGCGGGGGGTATCAATGAGCAGTTCTTC
>NA|many|TRBV7-9|13|TRBJ1-2
CASSLKGDYGYTF
TGTGCCAGCAGCTTAAAGGGAGACTATGGCTACACCTTC
>NA|many|TRBV5-1|16|TRBJ2-1
CASSLAGASSYNEQFF
TGCGCCAGCAGCTTGGCCGGGGCTAGCTCCTACAATGAGCAGTTCTTC
>NA|many|TRBV24-1|16|TRBJ2-1
CATSDNQGPAYNEQFF
TGTGCCACCAGTGATAATCAGGGTCCGGCTTACAATGAGCAGTTCTTC
>NA|NA|TRBV20-1|15|TRBJ1-5
CSARDNGASNQPQHF
TGCAGTGCTAGAGATAACGGGGCCAGCAATCAGCCCCAGCATTTT
>NA|many|TRBV19|11|TRBJ2-2
CATKHTGELFF
TGTGCCACCAAACACACCGGGGAGCTGTTTTTT
>NA|NA|TRBV27|16|TRBJ2-1
CASSFGIPSSYNEQFF
TGTGCCAGCAGTTTCGGCATCCCGAGCTCCTACAATGAGCAGTTCTTC
>TRBD1|many|TRBV25-1|13|TRBJ1-2
CASRGQGVYGYTF
TGTGCCAGCAGGGGACAGGGGGTCTATGGCTACACCTTC
>NA|NA|TRBV9|16|TRBJ2-3
CASSVVVGATSDTQYF
TGTGCCAGCAGCGTAGTGGTGGGGGCAACGTCAGATACGCAGTATTTT
>TRBD1|few|TRBV5-5|17|TRBJ2-1
CASSLAGGLSSYNEQFF
TGTGCCAGCAGCTTGGCAGGGGGCCTTAGCTCCTACAATGAGCAGTTCTTC
>NA|NA|TRBV18|14|TRBJ2-7
CASSPRAASYEQYF
TGTGCCAGCTCACCCCGGGCAGCCTCCTACGAGCAGTACTTC
>TRBD1|many|TRBV20-1|12|TRBJ1-5
CSADRGSQPQHF
TGCAGTGCAGACAGGGGGAGTCAGCCCCAGCATTTT
>NA|many|TRBV24-1|16|TRBJ2-6
CATYPNPICGANVLTF
TGTGCCACCTATCCTAATCCTATCTGTGGGGCCAACGTCCTGACTTTC
>NA|many|TRBV7-9|13|TRBJ2-7
CASSLYRDYEQYF
TGTGCCAGCAGCTTATACAGGGATTACGAGCAGTACTTC
>NA|NA|TRBV20-1|13|TRBJ2-7
CSARRFGSYEQYF
TGCAGTGCGAGAAGGTTCGGGTCCTACGAGCAGTACTTC
>NA|many|TRBV12-3/TRBV12-4|11|TRBJ2-2
CASRSSGELFF
TGTGCCAGCCGATCATCCGGGGAGCTGTTTTTT
>TRBD2|few|TRBV20-1|13|TRBJ2-1
CSAGAGGGNEQFF
TGCAGTGCTGGAGCGGGGGGGGGCAATGAGCAGTTCTTC
>NA|NA|TRBV20-1|15|TRBJ2-7
CSARDRAGWGFEQYF
TGCAGTGCTAGAGATAGGGCAGGGTGGGGATTCGAGCAGTACTTC
>NA|many|TRBV2|12|TRBJ2-2
CASLGGIGELFF
TGTGCCAGCTTAGGAGGGATCGGGGAGCTGTTTTTT
>NA|many|TRBV29-1|12|TRBJ2-7
CSVGRWGDEQYF
TGCAGCGTAGGGCGTTGGGGGGACGAGCAGTACTTC
>NA|NA|TRBV20-1|13|TRBJ2-7
CSASAGHTYEQYF
TGCAGTGCTAGTGCGGGACACACCTACGAGCAGTACTTC
>TRBD1|many|TRBV2|14|TRBJ1-1
CASRGQGADTEAFF
TGTGCCAGCAGGGGACAGGGGGCAGACACTGAAGCTTTCTTT